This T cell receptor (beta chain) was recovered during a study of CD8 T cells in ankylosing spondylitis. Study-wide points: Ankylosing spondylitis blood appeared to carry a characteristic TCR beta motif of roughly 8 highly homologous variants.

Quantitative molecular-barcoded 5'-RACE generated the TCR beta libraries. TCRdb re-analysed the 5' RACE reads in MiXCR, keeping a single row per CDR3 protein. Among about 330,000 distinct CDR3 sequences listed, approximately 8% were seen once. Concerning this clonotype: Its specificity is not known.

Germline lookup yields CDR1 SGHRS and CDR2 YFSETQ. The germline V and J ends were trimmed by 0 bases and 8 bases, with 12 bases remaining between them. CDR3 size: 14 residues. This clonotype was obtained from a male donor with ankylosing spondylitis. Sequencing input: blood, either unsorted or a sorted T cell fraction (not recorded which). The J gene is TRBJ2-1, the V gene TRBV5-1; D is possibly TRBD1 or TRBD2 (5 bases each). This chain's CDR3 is CASSLAMRGDEQFF. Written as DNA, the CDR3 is TGCGCCAGCAGCTTGGCCATGAGGGGTGATGAGCAGTTCTTC.